What follows is one T cell receptor beta chain and its context. TCRdb's table, derived via immunoSEQ multiplex PCR, lists solely in-frame clones and lacks some. The data hold about 35,000 clones, with more than 75% observed a single time. These data are taken from a study of blood T cell repertoires in COVID-19. Overall study context: Specimens from acute and convalescent COVID-19 originated in the United States, Italy and Spain. The cDNA or gDNA used as material had been derived from T cells, B-cell-depleted T cells, or PBMCs.

CDR3 length: 12 residues. The germline V gene has CDR1 SGHRS and CDR2 YFSETQ. V was trimmed by 4 bases and J by 5 bases, leaving 7 bases between them. The clonotype was recovered from an elderly man with active or convalescent COVID-19. The rearrangement links TRBV5-1 to TRBJ2-1; D possibly corresponds to TRBD2 (6 bases). The sequenced sample consisted of peripheral blood. The CDR3 DNA is TGCGCCAGCAGCGCGGGGCACAATGAGCAGTTCTTC. This gives the protein CASSAGHNEQFF.